This T cell receptor beta chain emerged from a study of OX40 agonist ivuxolimab in advanced cancers. The repertoire was sequenced with immunoSEQ multiplex PCR; TCRdb's copy has only in-frame clones and lacks some. The sample comprises roughly 65,000 clones, nearly 90% of which are singletons, and about 11% rests with the top ten. The CDR3 sequence is 15 residues long. With 0 bases removed from V and 5 bases from J, the gap between germline ends came to 11 bases. Germline assignment: CDR1 SGHNT and CDR2 YYREEE (reference sequence). This clone was observed a single time. The specimen comprised CD4+ or CD8+ T cells sorted from blood, sampled in a trial of the OX40 agonist ivuxolimab. The rearrangement links TRBV5-4 to TRBJ2-2; D gene uncertain. This receptor was taken from an adult with an advanced solid tumor such as melanoma, head and neck, liver or kidney cancer. DNA of the CDR3: TGTGCCAGCAGCTTGGCTCCGGCGAGGACCGGGGAGCTGTTTTTT. Its translation is CASSLAPARTGELFF.